This TCR beta chain was recovered during a study of blood T cell repertoires in COVID-19. Sequencing was performed with immunoSEQ multiplex PCR; in TCRdb, only in-frame clones are kept and a portion is missing. Altogether about 94,000 clones are present, more than 65% being singletons, with the ten largest covering roughly 6.3%. The TCR comes from a man aged 60 to 69 with acute or convalescent COVID-19. The source material was peripheral blood.

The CDR3 nucleotides read TGTGCCAGCAGCTTCCCGACAGGGTTCGTCGGGGAGCTGTTTTTT. It codes for CASSFPTGFVGELFF. The chain recombines TRBV7-9 with TRBJ2-2; 7 nucleotides line up with TRBD1. The junction had 8 bases not matched to a gene; V was cut back by 3 bases and J by 7 bases. Germline V lookup: CDR1 SEHNR, CDR2 FQNEAQ (reference sequence). This CDR3 is 15 amino acids long.